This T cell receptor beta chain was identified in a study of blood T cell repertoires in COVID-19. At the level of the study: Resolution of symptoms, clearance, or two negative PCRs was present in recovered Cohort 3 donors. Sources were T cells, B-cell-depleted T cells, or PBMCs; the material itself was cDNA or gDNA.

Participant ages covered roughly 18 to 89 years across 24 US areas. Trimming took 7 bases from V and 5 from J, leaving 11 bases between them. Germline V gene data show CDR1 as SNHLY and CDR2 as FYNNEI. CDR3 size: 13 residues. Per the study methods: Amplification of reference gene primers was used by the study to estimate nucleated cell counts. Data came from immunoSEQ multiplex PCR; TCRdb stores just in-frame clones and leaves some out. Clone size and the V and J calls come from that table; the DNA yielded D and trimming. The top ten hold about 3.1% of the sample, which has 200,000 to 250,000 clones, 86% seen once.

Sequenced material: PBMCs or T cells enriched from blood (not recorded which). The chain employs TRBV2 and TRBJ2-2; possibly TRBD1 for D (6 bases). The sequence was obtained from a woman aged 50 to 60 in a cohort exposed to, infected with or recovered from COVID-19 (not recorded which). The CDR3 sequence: CASTQGGTGELFF. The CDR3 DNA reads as TGTGCCAGCACCCAAGGGGGAACCGGGGAGCTGTTTTTT.